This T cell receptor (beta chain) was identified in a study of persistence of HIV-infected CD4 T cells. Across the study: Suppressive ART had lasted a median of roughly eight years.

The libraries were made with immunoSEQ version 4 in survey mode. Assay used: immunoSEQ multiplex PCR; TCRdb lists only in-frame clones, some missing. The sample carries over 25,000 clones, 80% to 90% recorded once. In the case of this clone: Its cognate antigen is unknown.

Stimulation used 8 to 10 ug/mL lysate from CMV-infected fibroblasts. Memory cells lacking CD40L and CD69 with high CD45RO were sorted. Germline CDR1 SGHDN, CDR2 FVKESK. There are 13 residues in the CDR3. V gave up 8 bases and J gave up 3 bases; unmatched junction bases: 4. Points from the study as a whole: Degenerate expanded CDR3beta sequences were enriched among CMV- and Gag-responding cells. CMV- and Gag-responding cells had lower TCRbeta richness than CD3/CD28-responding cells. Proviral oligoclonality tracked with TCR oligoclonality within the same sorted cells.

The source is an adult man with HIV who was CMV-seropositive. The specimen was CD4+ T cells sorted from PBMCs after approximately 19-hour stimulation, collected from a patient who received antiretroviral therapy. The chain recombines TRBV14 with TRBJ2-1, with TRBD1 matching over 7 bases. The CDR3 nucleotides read TGTGCCAGCCAGGGACAGCTCTACAATGAGCAGTTCTTC. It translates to CASQGQLYNEQFF.